This TCR beta chain was obtained from a study of cytotoxic CD8 clonotypes in ibrutinib-treated CLL. Looking at the study overall: Investigators reported approximately 25 partial and 2 complete responses; after median around 68 months, approximately 15 patients remained remitted and about 12 progressed. The study recorded mean values of around 250,000 productive templates and 94,082 productive rearrangements per sample. Study-wide results and caveats: Elevated clonality accompanied ibrutinib response, with a return toward baseline values at progression.

The CDR3 totals 15 residues. J was trimmed by 7 bases and V by 0 bases; bases with no gene match: 6. Germline V gene lookup returns CDR1 MGHRA and CDR2 YSYEKL. Comment on this clone: What it binds is unknown.

TCRdb keeps only in-frame clones here, not all; method: immunoSEQ multiplex PCR. In the table there are over 45,000 clones, 50% to 65% of which are singletons. The origin of this receptor is a human donor with chronic lymphocytic leukemia. The sample was PBMCs, taken at disease progression, from a patient treated with ibrutinib. J is TRBJ2-1 and V is TRBV4-1; 7 bases are a match to TRBD2. This CDR3 is CASSQDPGTMNEQFF. The CDR3 nucleotides are TGCGCCAGCAGCCAAGACCCCGGGACTATGAATGAGCAGTTCTTC.